This note documents a single TCR beta chain sequence. Its target is unknown. The CDR3 runs to 14 residues. Germline V gives CDR1 MDHEN, CDR2 SYDVKM. Trimming removed 6 bases from V and 6 bases from J; junction bases left unmatched: 9. The data are from a study of graft-versus-host responses after intestinal transplantation. Across the whole study: Every one of the recipients received anti-thymocyte globulin induction and afterwards took tacrolimus and steroids for 3 to 4 years.

Profiling relied on immunoSEQ multiplex PCR, and the TCRdb table lists in-frame clones only, not all of them. Of about 86,000 clones listed, 80% to 85% are singletons. Study-level results: An association linked early post-transplant HvG declines with peak circulating GvH clone levels.

The receptor comes from a human donor who received an intestinal transplant. This sequence joins TRBV28 and TRBJ2-7; 9 nucleotides align to TRBD1. Here the sequenced sample was unstimulated CD8+ T cells sorted from spleen or lymph node cells, taken before intestinal transplant. As DNA, the CDR3 is TGTGCCAGCAGCTCACGGACAGGGGTGGGCGAGCAGTACTTC. Protein sequence: CASSSRTGVGEQYF.